This T cell receptor beta chain was identified in a study of early T cells in non-severe SARS-CoV-2 infection. Trimming removed 4 bases from V and 2 bases from J, with 3 bases in between. Per the germline V gene, CDR1 is MDHEN and CDR2 is SYDVKM. CDR3 length: 11 amino acids. In TCRdb, the 5' RACE reads were re-called with MiXCR into one record per CDR3 protein. The sample has fewer than 120,000 distinct CDR3 sequences; around 13% are singletons. This material consisted of whole blood, taken at baseline. The V call is TRBV28, the J call TRBJ2-7; D gene ambiguous. The source of this sequence is an adult who was a healthcare worker with PCR-confirmed SARS-CoV-2 infection or an uninfected control (not recorded which). The CDR3 loop reads CASSSAYEQYF. Here the CDR3 DNA reads TGTGCCAGCAGTTCTGCCTACGAGCAGTACTTC. The entire variable domain, with the rest obtained from reference TRBV28 and TRBJ2-7, is as follows: DVKVTQSSRYLVKRTGEKVFLECVQDMDHENMFWYRQDPGLGLRLIYFSYDVKMKEKGDIPEGYSVSREKKERFSLILESASTNQTSMYLCASSSAYEQYFGPGTRLTVT.